This T cell receptor beta chain appears in the sequencing data of a study of neurological immune-mediated disorders. Ten or more counts support this clonotype. Via MiXCR, TCRdb re-called the 5' RACE reads, giving one row per CDR3 protein. The sample lists about 120,000 distinct CDR3 sequences, roughly 3.1% occurring once. Germline V lookup: CDR1 SGHRS, CDR2 YFSETQ. The length of the CDR3 is 14 residues. Between the trimmed V and J ends, which lost 3 bases and 4 bases, there was a span of 8 bases. Source material: PBMCs. This TCR derives from a woman under 40 with multiple sclerosis. The chain links TRBV5-1 to TRBJ2-6, with D perhaps TRBD2 (5 bases). The CDR3 reads CASSWESGANVLTF. CDR3 in DNA: TGCGCCAGCAGCTGGGAGTCCGGGGCCAACGTCCTGACTTTC.